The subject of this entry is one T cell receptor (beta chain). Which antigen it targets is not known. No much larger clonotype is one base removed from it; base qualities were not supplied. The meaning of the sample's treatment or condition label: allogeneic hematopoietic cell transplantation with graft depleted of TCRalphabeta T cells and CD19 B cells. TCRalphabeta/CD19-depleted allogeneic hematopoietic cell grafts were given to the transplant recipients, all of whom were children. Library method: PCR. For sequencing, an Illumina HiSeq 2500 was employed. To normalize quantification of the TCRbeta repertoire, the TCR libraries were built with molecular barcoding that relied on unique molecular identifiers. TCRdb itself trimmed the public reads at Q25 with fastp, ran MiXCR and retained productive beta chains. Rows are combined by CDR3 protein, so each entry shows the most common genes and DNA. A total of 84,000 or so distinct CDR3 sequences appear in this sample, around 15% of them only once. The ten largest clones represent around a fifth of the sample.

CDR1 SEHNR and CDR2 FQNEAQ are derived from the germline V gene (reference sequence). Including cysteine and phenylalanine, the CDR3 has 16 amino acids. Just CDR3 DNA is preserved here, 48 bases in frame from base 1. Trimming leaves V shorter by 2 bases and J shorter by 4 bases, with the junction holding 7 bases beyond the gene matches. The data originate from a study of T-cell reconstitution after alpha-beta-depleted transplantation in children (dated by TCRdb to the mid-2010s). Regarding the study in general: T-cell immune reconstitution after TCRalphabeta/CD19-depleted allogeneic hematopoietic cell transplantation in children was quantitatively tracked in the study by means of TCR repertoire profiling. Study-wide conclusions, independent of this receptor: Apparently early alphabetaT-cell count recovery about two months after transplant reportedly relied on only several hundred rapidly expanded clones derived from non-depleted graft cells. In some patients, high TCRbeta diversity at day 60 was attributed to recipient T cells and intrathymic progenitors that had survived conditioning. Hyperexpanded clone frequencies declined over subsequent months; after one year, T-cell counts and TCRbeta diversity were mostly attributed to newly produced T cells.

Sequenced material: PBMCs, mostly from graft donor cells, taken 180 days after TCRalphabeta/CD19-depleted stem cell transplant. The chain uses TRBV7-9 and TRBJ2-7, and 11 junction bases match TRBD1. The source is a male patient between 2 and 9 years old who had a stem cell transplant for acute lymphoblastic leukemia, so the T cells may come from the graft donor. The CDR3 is CASSLTRTGGIYEQYF. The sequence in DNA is TGTGCCAGCAGCTTAACCCGGACAGGGGGCATTTACGAGCAGTACTTC.